Below are 9 T cell receptor beta chains sequenced from a single sample in a study of blood T cell repertoires in COVID-19. Generated by immunoSEQ multiplex PCR, the TCRdb table keeps only in-frame clones and is missing some. The data show fewer than 250,000 clones, 75% to 90% seen once. Specimen: peripheral blood. The receptors derive from a man aged 25-45 years with acute or convalescent COVID-19.

The CDR3 is CASSMGTGGSYEQYF. CDR3 bases: TGTGCCAGCAGTATGGGGACAGGGGGTTCCTACGAGCAGTACTTC. The chain is built from TRBV6-5 and TRBJ2-7; 11 nucleotides match TRBD1. The germline CDR1 and CDR2 sequences are MNHEY and SVGAGI. The ends lost 5 bases at V and 1 base at J; junction bases unmatched: 4. The CDR3 consists of 15 residues.

This clone was seen only once. The CDR3, as DNA: TGCGCCAGCAGCTTACAAACAGGGACTAACTATGGCTACACCTTC. It yields the protein CASSLQTGTNYGYTF. This chain links TRBV4-1 with TRBJ1-2, with a weak D call TRBD1 (6 bases). The CDR3 runs to 15 residues. Germline values: CDR1 MGHRA, CDR2 YSYEKL. Trimming shortened V by 5 bases and J by 0 bases, and 13 bases separated the two germline ends.

The genes are TRBV9 and TRBJ2-3; 8 bases are a match to TRBD1. V lost 0 bases to trimming and J lost 2 bases; unmatched junction nucleotides: 5. The CDR3 is made up of 16 amino acids. The germline V gene encodes CDR1 SGDLS and CDR2 YYNGEE. The CDR3 DNA follows: TGTGCCAGCAGCGTAGGGACAGGGTACTACACAGATACGCAGTATTTT. Its protein product is CASSVGTGYYTDTQYF.

The rearrangement joins TRBV3-1 (or the pseudogene TRBV3-2) to TRBJ2-1; possibly TRBD1 for D (5 bases). V lost 4 bases, J lost 7 bases, and 14 bases lay in between. CDR3 size: 14 residues. Germline values: CDR1 LGHDT, CDR2 YNNKEL (reference sequence). The CDR3 spells CASSRRARGNEQFF. The CDR3 DNA sequence: TGTGCCAGCAGCCGCAGGGCTCGTGGGAATGAGCAGTTCTTC.

The rearrangement links TRBV27 to TRBJ2-1, with 7 bases that match TRBD1. The V and J ends lost 3 bases and 5 bases, in that order; junction bases with no gene match: 13. Per germline, CDR1 MNHEY and CDR2 SMNVEV (reference sequence). The CDR3 spans 17 residues. The CDR3 nucleotides are TGTGCCAGCAGTTTCGACTTGACAGGGAAAATAGACAATGAGCAGTTCTTC. Its protein product is CASSFDLTGKIDNEQFF.

V and J are TRBV10-3 and TRBJ1-1; TRBD1 agrees at 10 bases. The V and J ends lost 6 bases and 5 bases, in that order; junction bases with no gene match: 6. Per the germline V gene, CDR1 is ENHRY and CDR2 is SYGVKD. This CDR3 is built from 14 residues. CDR3 nucleotide sequence: TGTGCCATCAGAGACGACAGGGGGCCTACTGAAGCTTTCTTT. Amino acid sequence: CAIRDDRGPTEAFF.

This sequence joins TRBV7-9 and TRBJ1-6; 7 bases fit TRBD1. Trimming cost V 5 bases and J 10 bases; bases outside gene matches: 14. Germline V gives CDR1 SEHNR, CDR2 FQNEAQ (reference sequence). There are 16 residues in the CDR3. CDR3 sequence reads: CASSPVGLQGRSPLHF. As DNA, the CDR3 is TGTGCCAGCAGCCCAGTGGGGTTACAGGGGAGGTCACCCCTCCACTTT.

V usage is TRBV4-1 and J usage is TRBJ1-5, with a weak D call TRBD1 (6 bases). V was clipped by 4 bases and J by 5 bases, with 9 bases between them. CDR3 length: 13 residues. Per germline, CDR1 MGHRA and CDR2 YSYEKL. In DNA form, the CDR3 reads TGCGCCAGCAGCCGGACAGAAGATCAGCCCCAGCATTTT. Translating gives CASSRTEDQPQHF.

The rearrangement links TRBV5-1 to TRBJ2-1; 11 bases align to TRBD2. The CDR3 length is 17 residues. The germline gives CDR1 SGHRS, CDR2 YFSETQ. With 0 bases clipped from V and 7 bases from J, the junction kept 9 bases outside the gene matches. The CDR3 DNA reads as TGCGCCAGCAGCTTGGGGGGGAGGACTAGCGGGTCGAATGAGCAGTTCTTC. This encodes CASSLGGRTSGSNEQFF.